The rows below give T cell receptor beta chains drawn from one sample of a study of human T cells and chemical hapten exposure. TCRdb analysed the RACE reads with MiXCR anew, one entry per CDR3 protein. The sample includes some 98,000 distinct CDR3 sequences, roughly 10% of them seen just once. Here the sequenced sample was whole blood, taken in connection with sensitization to the hapten diphenylcyclopropenone (DPC). The receptors stem from a woman aged 60-70 years with alopecia areata. Some clones in this sample may be carry-over from other donors' samples. CDR3s include the opening cysteine and the closing phenylalanine or tryptophan. D genes are given only for firm matches. Size is stated for part of the rows, as once, few or many counts, or as a class when the clone is expanded.

>TRBD1|many|TRBJ2-2|TRBV29-1
CSGGDRDVTGELFF
TGCAGCGGGGGAGACAGGGACGTAACCGGGGAGCTGTTTTTT
>-|-|TRBJ1-5|TRBV19
CASSRESNQPQHF
TGTGCCAGTAGTAGGGAAAGCAATCAGCCCCAGCATTTT
>-|many|TRBJ2-3|TRBV7-2
CASSERSTDTQYF
TGTGCCAGCAGTGAACGGAGCACAGATACGCAGTATTTT
>-|few|TRBJ1-1|TRBV12-5
CASGRTGMGAFF
TGTGCTAGTGGTCGGACCGGGATGGGGGCTTTCTTT
>-|few|TRBJ1-5|TRBV5-6
CASSLAGGPQGQPQHF
TGTGCCAGCAGCTTAGCCGGAGGGCCGCAGGGTCAGCCCCAGCATTTT
>-|many|TRBJ1-6|TRBV7-8
CASSFRDTMVRVRTLHF
TGTGCCAGCAGCTTCCGGGACACCATGGTGCGTGTAAGGACCCTCCACTTT
>-|few|TRBJ1-2|TRBV12-3/TRBV12-4
CASTPEANYGYTF
TGTGCCAGCACCCCAGAAGCTAACTATGGCTACACCTTC
>TRBD2|-|TRBJ2-3|TRBV19
CASSMTSGGEASTDTQYF
TGTGCCAGTAGTATGACTAGCGGGGGAGAAGCATCCACAGATACGCAGTATTTT
>-|few|TRBJ2-7|TRBV11-2
CASSLDRYYEQYF
TGTGCCAGCAGCTTAGACCGATACTACGAGCAGTACTTC
>TRBD1|many|TRBJ2-1|TRBV6-6
CASSEPGTGVNEQFF
TGTGCCAGCAGTGAACCCGGCACAGGGGTAAATGAGCAGTTCTTC
>-|many|TRBJ2-7|TRBV15
CATSTGGPRSYEQYF
TGTGCCACCAGCACGGGGGGCCCACGCTCCTACGAGCAGTACTTC
>-|many|TRBJ2-5|TRBV27
CASSGEGGQETQYF
TGTGCCAGCAGTGGAGAAGGGGGGCAAGAGACCCAGTACTTC
>-|-|TRBJ2-1|TRBV14
CASSQVEGMSSYNEQFF
TGTGCCAGCAGCCAAGTCGAGGGGATGAGCTCCTACAATGAGCAGTTCTTC
>-|many|TRBJ1-1|TRBV7-2
CASSSTGGLGEAFF
TGTGCCAGCAGTTCCACGGGGGGCTTGGGTGAAGCTTTCTTT
>-|many|TRBJ2-2|TRBV7-2
CASSFDLSAVAGELFF
TGTGCCAGCAGCTTTGATTTAAGTGCTGTGGCCGGGGAGCTGTTTTTT
>TRBD1|many|TRBJ1-5|TRBV7-9
CASSLVGQGAQPQHF
TGTGCCAGCAGCTTAGTTGGACAGGGGGCCCAGCCCCAGCATTTT
>-|few|TRBJ1-4|TRBV3-1
CASSQGTALNEKLFF
TGTGCCAGCAGCCAAGGGACAGCCCTTAATGAAAAACTGTTTTTT
>-|many|TRBJ1-3|TRBV28
CASSLRDTIYF
TGTGCCAGCAGTTTAAGAGACACCATATATTTT
>TRBD2|-|TRBJ2-3|TRBV20-1
CSASSGGALDTQYF
TGCAGTGCTAGTAGCGGGGGGGCCTTAGATACGCAGTATTTT
>TRBD1|many|TRBJ1-5|TRBV6-2/TRBV6-3
CASSTGGGGQPQHF
TGTGCCAGCAGTACAGGGGGTGGTGGTCAGCCCCAGCATTTT
>-|few|TRBJ2-6|TRBV7-9
CASSLKGSGANVLTF
TGTGCCAGCAGTCTAAAAGGGTCTGGGGCCAACGTCCTGACTTTC
>TRBD1|few|TRBJ1-4|TRBV7-6
CASTLGQGNEKLFF
TGTGCCAGCACCTTGGGACAGGGTAATGAAAAACTGTTTTTT
>-|few|TRBJ1-1|TRBV7-8
CASSKGSTEAFF
TGTGCCAGCAGCAAAGGGAGCACTGAAGCTTTCTTT
>-|few|TRBJ1-2|TRBV6-5
CASSYSLDSLYGYTF
TGTGCCAGCAGTTACTCCTTGGACAGCCTCTATGGCTACACCTTC
>-|many|TRBJ2-7|TRBV30
CAWSVQAVSYEQYF
TGTGCCTGGAGTGTACAGGCAGTATCCTACGAGCAGTACTTC
>-|-|TRBJ2-7|TRBV7-3
CASKNLDRFFYEQYF
TGTGCCAGCAAAAACCTAGACAGGTTCTTCTACGAGCAGTACTTC
>-|many|TRBJ2-7|TRBV10-3
CATRGRTDYEQYF
TGTGCCACCAGGGGCCGTACCGACTACGAGCAGTACTTC
>TRBD1|many|TRBJ1-6|TRBV2
CASSDQGAIVISPLHF
TGTGCCAGCAGTGATCAGGGGGCGATAGTTATTTCACCCCTCCACTTT
>-|few|TRBJ1-5|TRBV7-9
CASSLTNQPQHF
TGTGCCAGCAGCCTCACAAATCAGCCCCAGCATTTT
>-|-|TRBJ2-5|TRBV6-1
CASSESLALETQYF
TGTGCCAGCAGTGAATCACTCGCCTTAGAGACCCAGTACTTC
>-|-|TRBJ1-6|TRBV6-6
CASTARGSNSPLHF
TGTGCCAGCACAGCCAGGGGTAGCAATTCACCCCTCCACTTT
>-|many|TRBJ1-2|TRBV2
CASSVNRAYGYTF
TGTGCCAGCAGCGTTAATAGGGCCTATGGCTACACCTTC
>-|few|TRBJ1-1|TRBV5-1
CASSLDGQDGTEAFF
TGCGCCAGCAGCTTGGACGGTCAAGATGGCACTGAAGCTTTCTTT
>-|few|TRBJ1-5|TRBV20-1
CSSRGSDNNQPQHF
TGCAGCAGCAGGGGTAGTGATAACAATCAGCCCCAGCATTTT
>-|many|TRBJ1-1|TRBV7-9
CASSLGGMNTEAFF
TGTGCCAGCAGCTTAGGAGGGATGAACACTGAAGCTTTCTTT
>-|many|TRBJ1-6|TRBV20-1
CSARVGGSYNSPLHF
TGCAGTGCGCGTGTTGGGGGCTCCTATAATTCACCCCTCCACTTT
>TRBD1|few|TRBJ1-2|TRBV30
CAWNSQGAEGYTF
TGTGCCTGGAATTCACAGGGGGCGGAAGGCTACACCTTC
>-|many|TRBJ2-4|TRBV12-3/TRBV12-4
CASSLDGAADIQYF
TGTGCCAGCAGTTTAGATGGGGCAGCGGACATTCAGTACTTC
>-|-|TRBJ2-3|TRBV5-1
CASSLGQLQSTQYF
TGCGCCAGCAGCTTGGGGCAACTACAGAGTACGCAGTATTTT
>TRBD1|once|TRBJ1-5|TRBV7-8
CASSPWSIGAPGQGKEGQPQHF
TGTGCCAGCAGCCCCTGGAGTATCGGCGCACCGGGACAGGGGAAGGAAGGTCAGCCCCAGCATTTT
>TRBD1|many|TRBJ2-7|TRBV29-1
CSVGTGGGEQYF
TGCAGCGTGGGGACAGGGGGCGGTGAGCAGTACTTC
>-|many|TRBJ2-7|TRBV10-3
CAISVREWYEQYF
TGTGCCATCAGTGTTCGGGAATGGTACGAGCAGTACTTC
>TRBD1|few|TRBJ1-5|TRBV20-1
CSAGGTGGWPQHF
TGCAGTGCGGGAGGGACAGGGGGTTGGCCCCAGCATTTT
>-|many|TRBJ2-4|TRBV7-2
CASSLPGGVEFKNIQYF
TGTGCCAGCAGCTTACCCGGGGGTGTTGAATTTAAAAACATTCAGTACTTC
>TRBD1|many|TRBJ2-1|TRBV7-9
CASSLNRGNEQFF
TGTGCCAGCAGCTTAAACAGGGGCAATGAGCAGTTCTTC
>-|many|TRBJ2-3|TRBV18
CASSPVSGAISTDTQYF
TGTGCCAGCTCACCGGTCTCGGGGGCCATTAGCACAGATACGCAGTATTTT
>TRBD1|-|TRBJ1-2|TRBV28
CASSPTGGQGAHYGYTF
TGTGCCAGCAGTCCGACGGGGGGACAGGGGGCACACTATGGCTACACCTTC
>-|-|TRBJ1-2|TRBV29-1
CSAHQGSNYGYTF
TGCAGCGCTCATCAGGGCAGTAACTATGGCTACACCTTC
>-|many|TRBJ1-3|TRBV15
CATSRSLNSGNTIYF
TGTGCCACCAGCAGGAGTCTGAACTCTGGAAACACCATATATTTT
>-|-|TRBJ2-2|TRBV25-1
CASSEYVTLTGELFF
TGTGCCAGCAGTGAATACGTGACTCTTACCGGGGAGCTGTTTTTT
>-|-|TRBJ1-1|TRBV18
CASSPLGAEPNTEAFF
TGTGCCAGCTCACCATTGGGGGCCGAACCGAACACTGAAGCTTTCTTT
>TRBD1|many|TRBJ1-2|TRBV5-4
CASSSTGQAANYGYTF
TGTGCCAGCAGCTCAACGGGACAGGCGGCTAACTATGGCTACACCTTC